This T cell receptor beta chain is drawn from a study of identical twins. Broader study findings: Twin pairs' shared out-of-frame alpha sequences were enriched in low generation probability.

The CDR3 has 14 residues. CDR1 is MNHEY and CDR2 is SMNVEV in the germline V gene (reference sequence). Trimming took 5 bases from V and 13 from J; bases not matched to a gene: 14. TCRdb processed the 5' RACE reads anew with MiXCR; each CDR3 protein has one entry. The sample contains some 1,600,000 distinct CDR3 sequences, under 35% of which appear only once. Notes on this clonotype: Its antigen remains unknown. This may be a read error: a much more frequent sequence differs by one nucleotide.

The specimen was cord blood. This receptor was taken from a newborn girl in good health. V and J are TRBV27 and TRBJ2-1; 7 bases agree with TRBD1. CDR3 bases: TGTGCCAGCAGTCGAACGACAGGGTTCTGGACCCAGTTCTTC. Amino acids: CASSRTTGFWTQFF.